This T cell receptor beta chain was captured by sequencing in a study of beta chain features in type 1 diabetes (dated by TCRdb to the late 2010s). About the study as a whole: Mean age, gender distribution, total cell number and subset yield did not differ between patients and healthy donors. A total of about 99,000,000 sorted cells were examined across all samples, and RNA yield correlated strongly with the number of cells per subset. In the study, recently diagnosed type 1 diabetes patients and matched healthy donors were compared on the TCRB repertoires of their sorted circulating CD4+ T cell subsets. Regulatory and stem cell-like memory subsets were obtained from only 8 patients and about 8 healthy donors, while naive and central memory subsets were obtained from all 30 or so donors. General conclusions and limits of the study: Sequencing cDNA rather than genomic DNA could over-represent highly expressing activated cells, although activation and CD3 levels did not differ between groups. PCR might favor shorter templates, but patient and control samples were amplified and corrected together, so any skew would affect both groups equally. The naive, central memory and regulatory TCRB repertoires appeared to resemble one another more closely among patients than among healthy donors. HLA sub-analyses involved small numbers of individuals, so any influence of HLA type on TCRB rearrangement remained unresolved. In all four CD4+ subsets, TCRB CDR3 length was moderately but significantly shorter in type 1 diabetes patients. At VDJ recombination sites, patients with type 1 diabetes made fewer insertions and deleted more nucleotides, a pattern implying thymic rearrangement abnormalities.

A single peripheral blood draw of around 120 mL on average was collected from each donor into heparinised tubes. A BD FACSAria II was used to sort naive, central memory, regulatory and stem cell-like memory CD4+ T cells with a panel that included CD45RO, CCR7, CD25, CD127, CD95 and CD27. Purity was above 98% for every sorted population. PBMCs were isolated immediately by Lymphoprep density gradient centrifugation and stained directly without culture. So that batch effects would be minimized, each experiment stained and sorted samples in pairs, pairing one healthy donor with one patient. The CDR1 and CDR2 encoded by the germline V gene are MDHEN and SYDVKM. V lost 5 bases and J lost 2 bases, and the count of bases not matched to a germline gene is 4. From cysteine to phenylalanine, the CDR3 is 14 amino acids long. Only the CDR3 DNA is retained, 42 bases long and in frame from the first base. The entire amount of isolated RNA was reverse transcribed using the High Capacity cDNA Reverse Transcription Kit, so the sequenced TCRB transcripts were expressed ones. Deep immunoSEQ sequencing was applied to naive, central memory and regulatory T cell samples, giving an average of around 3.4 million total reads per sample. Sorted cells were lysed in RLT buffer, and RNA was extracted using DNase-treated RNeasy Micro or Mini kits according to cell number. Each cell subset was processed on its own to prevent cross-contamination, while patient and healthy donor samples were processed together. Using the immunoSEQ multiplex PCR, TCRB sequences were amplified from cDNA into 87-bp fragments spanning the CDR3 region. Sequencing of the amplicons was done on the Illumina HiSeq platform. For the original study's pipeline: PCR bias was corrected computationally using synthetic template baselines, and reads within Hamming distance 2 were collapsed, with unmergeable singletons discarded. Reads were aligned against IMGT so that V, D and J genes, CDR3 length and insertions or deletions at six rearrangement sites could be assigned. Clonotype counts were normalized to sorted cell number within each subset before computing true diversity and Gini coefficients with the tcR R package. The overlap coefficient, calculated on TCRB nucleotide sequences, was used to quantify repertoire sharing. Out-of-frame TCRB sequences from naive cells were analyzed to stand in for the pre-selection repertoire. This is the immuneACCESS table as TCRdb keeps it, with only in-frame sequences that have V and J called. A part of the clones is gone; compared with another copy, unresolved V genes explain less than half, and the rest is unexplained. V, J and clone size reflect that table, while D and trimming were determined from the DNA. For this sample there are roughly 310,000 clones; about 10% appear just once. The ten most abundant clones make up about 0.014% of the sample.

Concerning this clone itself: Its antigen is unknown. No qualities accompany the bases; no much larger clone lies one base away.

The sequence was collected from a woman in her twenties or thirties in good health. The source material was naive CD4+ T cells from blood. The cell subset or site label, as the study defines it: true naive CD4+ T cells. The sequence links TRBV28 to TRBJ2-7; 9 junctional bases match TRBD1. The nucleotide sequence is TGTGCCAGCAGTCTGGACAGGGGCCCCTACGAGCAGTACTTC. The translation is CASSLDRGPYEQYF.